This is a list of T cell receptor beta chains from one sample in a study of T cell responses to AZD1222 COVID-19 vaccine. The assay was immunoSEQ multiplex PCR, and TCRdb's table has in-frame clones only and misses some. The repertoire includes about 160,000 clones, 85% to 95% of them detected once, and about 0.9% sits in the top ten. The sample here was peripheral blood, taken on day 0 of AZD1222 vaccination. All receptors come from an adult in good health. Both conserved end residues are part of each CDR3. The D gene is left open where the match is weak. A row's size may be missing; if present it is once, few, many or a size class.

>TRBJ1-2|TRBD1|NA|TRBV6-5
TGTGCCAGCAGTATTCAGGGGGGAGTCAATGGCTACACCTTC
CASSIQGGVNGYTF
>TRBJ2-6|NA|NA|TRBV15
TGTGCCACCAGCTCCAGGGGAGGCTCTGGGGCCAACGTCCTGACTTTC
CATSSRGGSGANVLTF
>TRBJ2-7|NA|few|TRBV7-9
TGTGCCAGCAGCTCCCCAACAGAGAAGACCTACGAGCAGTACTTC
CASSSPTEKTYEQYF
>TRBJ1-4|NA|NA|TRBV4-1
TGCGCCAGCAGCTTTACAGGGAGCAGCGAAAAACTGTTTTTT
CASSFTGSSEKLFF
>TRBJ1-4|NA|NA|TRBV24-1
TGTGCCACCAGTGATTCGGGAGCAACTAATGAAAAACTGTTTTTT
CATSDSGATNEKLFF
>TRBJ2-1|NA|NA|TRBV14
TGTGCCAGCAGCCAAAGGCTCGGCGTGGTCAAATACAGAATCTCCTACAATGAGCAGTTCTTC
CASSQRLGVVKYRISYNEQFF
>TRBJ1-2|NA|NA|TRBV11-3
TGTGCCAGCAGCTCCTTCCTTCATGATGGCTACACCTTC
CASSSFLHDGYTF
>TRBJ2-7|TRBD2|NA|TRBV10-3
TGTGCCATCAGTGAGGGGACTAGCGGGGGGTCCTCCTACGAGCAGTACTTC
CAISEGTSGGSSYEQYF
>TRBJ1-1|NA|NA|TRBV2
TGTGCCAGCAGTGTTCGGTTACAAGCTTTCTTT
CASSVRLQAFF
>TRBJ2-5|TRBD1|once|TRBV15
TGTGCCACCAGCAGACCGACCGGGACAGGATTTGAGACCCAGTACTTC
CATSRPTGTGFETQYF
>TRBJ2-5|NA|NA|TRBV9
TGTGCCAGCAGCGTAGGTCCCATATTCCAAGAGACCCAGTACTTC
CASSVGPIFQETQYF
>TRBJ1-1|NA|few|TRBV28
TGTGCCAGCAGGAGGCAGATGAACACTGAAGCTTTCTTT
CASRRQMNTEAFF
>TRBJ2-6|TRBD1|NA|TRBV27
TGTGCCAGCAGTTTGCTAATGACAGGGGTCGGGGCCGGGGCCAACGTCCTGACTTTC
CASSLLMTGVGAGANVLTF